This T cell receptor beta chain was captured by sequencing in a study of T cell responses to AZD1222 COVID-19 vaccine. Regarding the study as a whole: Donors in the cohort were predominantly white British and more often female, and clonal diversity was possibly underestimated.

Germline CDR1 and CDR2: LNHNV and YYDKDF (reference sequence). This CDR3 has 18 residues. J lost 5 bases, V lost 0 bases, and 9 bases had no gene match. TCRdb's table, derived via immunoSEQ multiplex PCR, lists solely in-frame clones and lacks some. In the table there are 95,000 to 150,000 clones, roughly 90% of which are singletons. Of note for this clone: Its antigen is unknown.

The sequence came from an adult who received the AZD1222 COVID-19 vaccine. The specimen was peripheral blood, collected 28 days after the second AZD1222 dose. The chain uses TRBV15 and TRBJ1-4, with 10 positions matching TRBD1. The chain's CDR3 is CATSRESKSGQGNEKLFF. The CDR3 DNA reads TGTGCCACCAGCAGAGAATCGAAATCGGGACAGGGGAATGAAAAACTGTTTTTT.